The T cell receptor beta chain under discussion was sequenced for a study of blood T cells in healthy people across ages. Study results and caveats: Because donor CMV status was unknown, expanded clonotype changes were possibly confounded.

V dropped 6 bases and J dropped 5 bases, with 16 bases sitting between them. The germline gives CDR1 MNHEY, CDR2 SVGAGI. The CDR3 sequence is 14 residues long. A word on this clonotype: Its cognate antigen is unknown.

A sample-barcoded 5' primer and a J-beta primer mix were used in a second PCR of roughly 7 to 11 cycles. TCRdb re-called the 5' RACE reads through MiXCR, storing one row per CDR3 protein. The sample lists roughly 800,000 distinct CDR3 sequences, more than 20% occurring once. These same records also appear under a second study, on T cells of mothers and their children. As that study records: Related and unrelated pairs show TCR recombination output that thymic selection shapes similarly. Related mother and child pairs showed slightly greater overlap (not significant) than unrelated pairs did.

This TCR was sampled from a boy between 5 and 17 years old in good health. Sequencing was performed on blood. This chain links TRBV6-5 with TRBJ1-1, with no clear D. The CDR3 is CASSRSVGGTEAFF. The CDR3 DNA sequence: TGTGCCAGCAGCCGATCAGTGGGAGGAACTGAAGCTTTCTTT.